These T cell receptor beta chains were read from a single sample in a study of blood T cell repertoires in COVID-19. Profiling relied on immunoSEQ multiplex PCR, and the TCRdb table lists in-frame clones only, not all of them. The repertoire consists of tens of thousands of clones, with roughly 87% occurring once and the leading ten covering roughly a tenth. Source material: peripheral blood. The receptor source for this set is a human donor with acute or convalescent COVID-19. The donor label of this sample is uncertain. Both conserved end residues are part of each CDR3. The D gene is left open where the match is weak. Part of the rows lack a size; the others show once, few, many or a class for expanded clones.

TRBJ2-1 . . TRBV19 CASTPGQVYNEQFF TGTGCCAGTACCCCGGGACAAGTCTACAATGAGCAGTTCTTC
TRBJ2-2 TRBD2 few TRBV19 CASSIYSGIGGELFF TGTGCCAGTAGTATCTACAGCGGGATAGGCGGGGAGCTGTTTTTT
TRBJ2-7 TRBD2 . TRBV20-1 CSASPGLAYREQYF TGCAGTGCTAGTCCGGGACTAGCCTATCGCGAGCAGTACTTC
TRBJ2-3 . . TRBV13 CASSRSDPSTDTQYF TGTGCCAGCAGCCGTAGTGATCCTAGCACAGATACGCAGTATTTT
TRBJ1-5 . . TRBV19 CASSIGQGNQPQHF TGTGCCAGTAGTATAGGGCAGGGTAATCAGCCCCAGCATTTT
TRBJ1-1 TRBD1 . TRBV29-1 CSVEEGGQGSWMNTEAFF TGCAGCGTTGAAGAAGGGGGACAGGGTAGTTGGATGAACACTGAAGCTTTCTTT
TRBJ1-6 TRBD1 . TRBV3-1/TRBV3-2 CASSQTRRGITYNSPLHF TGTGCCAGCAGCCAAACACGCAGGGGGATCACCTATAATTCACCCCTCCACTTT
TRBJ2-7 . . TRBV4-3 CASSQEVGAKYEQYF TGCGCCAGCAGCCAAGAAGTGGGGGCTAAGTACGAGCAGTACTTC
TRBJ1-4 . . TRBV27 CASSVGGEKLFF TGTGCCAGCAGTGTCGGCGGTGAAAAACTGTTTTTT
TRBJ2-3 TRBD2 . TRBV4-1 CASSLTSAGTTDTQYF TGCGCCAGCAGCCTGACTAGCGCTGGTACCACAGATACGCAGTATTTT
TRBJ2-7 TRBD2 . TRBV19 CASSTTSGASYEQYF TGTGCCAGTAGTACCACTAGCGGAGCCAGCTACGAGCAGTACTTC
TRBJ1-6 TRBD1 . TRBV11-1 CASSRTGNNSPLHF TGTGCCAGCAGCCGGACAGGAAATAATTCACCCCTCCACTTT
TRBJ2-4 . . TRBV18 CASSLDVTGPGAKNIQYF TGTGCCAGCTCACTGGATGTAACAGGACCCGGGGCCAAAAACATTCAGTACTTC
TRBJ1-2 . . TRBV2 CASSLQGAYGYTF TGTGCCAGCAGCCTCCAGGGTGCCTATGGCTACACCTTC
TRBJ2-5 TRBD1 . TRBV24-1 CATSDLVQGAGETQYF TGTGCCACCAGTGATTTGGTACAGGGGGCCGGGGAGACCCAGTACTTC
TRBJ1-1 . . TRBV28 CATSLRDSLWTEAFF TGTGCCACCTCGTTAAGGGACTCCTTGTGGACTGAAGCTTTCTTT
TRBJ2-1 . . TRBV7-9 CASVSGPYNEQFF TGTGCCAGTGTGAGCGGACCCTACAATGAGCAGTTCTTC
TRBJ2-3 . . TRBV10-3 CAISENYPDTQYF TGTGCCATCAGTGAAAACTACCCAGATACGCAGTATTTT
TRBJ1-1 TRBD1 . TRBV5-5 CASSLTGVNTEAFF TGTGCCAGCAGCTTAACAGGGGTAAACACTGAAGCTTTCTTT
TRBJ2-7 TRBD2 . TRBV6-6 CASSYPTAGGLKEQYF TGTGCCAGCAGCTACCCCACCGCGGGAGGGCTTAAAGAGCAGTACTTC
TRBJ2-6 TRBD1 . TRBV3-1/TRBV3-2 CASNFRRTGFSSGANVLTF TGTGCCAGCAACTTCCGCCGGACAGGGTTCTCTTCCGGGGCCAACGTCCTGACTTTC
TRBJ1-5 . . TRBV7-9 CASSGSGGFLPQHF TGTGCCAGCAGCGGGTCAGGTGGTTTCTTGCCCCAGCATTTT
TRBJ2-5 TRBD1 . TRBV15 CATSRRDRGETQYF TGTGCCACCAGCAGAAGGGACAGGGGAGAGACCCAGTACTTC
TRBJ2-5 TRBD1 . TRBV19 CASSPGQTQETQYF TGTGCCAGTAGTCCGGGACAGACCCAAGAGACCCAGTACTTC
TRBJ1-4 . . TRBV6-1 CASSDGGGNEKLFF TGTGCCAGCAGTGACGGAGGTGGTAATGAAAAACTGTTTTTT
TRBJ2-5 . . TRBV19 CASSARTFQETQYF TGTGCCAGTAGTGCCCGGACTTTTCAAGAGACCCAGTACTTC
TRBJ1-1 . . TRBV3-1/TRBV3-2 CASSQDVTEIWNTEAFF TGTGCCAGCAGCCAAGATGTGACAGAAATTTGGAACACTGAAGCTTTCTTT
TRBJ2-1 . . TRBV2 CASSEDRLFGEQFF TGTGCCAGCAGTGAAGACAGGTTGTTCGGTGAGCAGTTCTTC
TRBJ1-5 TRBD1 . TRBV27 CASSFLGTGGSQPQHF TGTGCCAGCAGTTTTCTGGGGACAGGGGGCTCTCAGCCCCAGCATTTT
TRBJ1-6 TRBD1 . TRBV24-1 CATSDPLQGPNSPLHF TGTGCCACCAGTGATCCGCTACAGGGGCCCAATTCACCCCTCCACTTT
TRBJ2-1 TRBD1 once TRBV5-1 CASSWTRGSYNEQFF TGCGCCAGCAGTTGGACCAGGGGGTCCTACAATGAGCAGTTCTTC
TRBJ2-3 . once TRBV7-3 CASSPRTTSVTTQYF TGTGCCAGCAGCCCGAGGACTACGTCGGTTACTACGCAGTATTTT
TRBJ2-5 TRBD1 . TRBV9 CASSAGDRDGETQYF TGTGCCAGCAGCGCCGGAGACAGGGACGGAGAGACCCAGTACTTC
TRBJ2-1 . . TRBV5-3 CARSNRIEDHISYNEQFF TGTGCCAGAAGCAACAGGATTGAGGACCATATCTCCTACAATGAGCAGTTCTTC
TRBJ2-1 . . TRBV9 CASSVESGRNNEQFF TGTGCCAGCAGCGTAGAATCTGGGAGGAACAATGAGCAGTTCTTC